This is a list of T cell receptor beta chains from one sample in a study of cytomegalovirus exposure and HLA in healthy donors. Libraries were prepared by immunoSEQ multiplex PCR; TCRdb keeps only in-frame clonotypes and omits some of them. The sample records fewer than 150,000 clones, about three quarters being singletons. Sequencing was done on a sample of PBMCs. The receptor source for this set is a woman aged 40 to 55 in good health and CMV-seropositive. The CDR3 runs from the conserved cysteine through the conserved F or W. Fields, in order: J gene, CDR3 length, D gene, clone size, V gene, CDR3 protein, CDR3 DNA. A D gene is named only where the DNA matches it firmly. Not every row has a clone size; where given, it reads once, few, many or a size class.

j_gene: TRBJ1-4
len: 14
d_gene: TRBD1
abundance: .
v_gene: TRBV7-9
CDR3aa: CASSPQTGREKLFF
CDR3nt: TGTGCCAGCAGCCCCCAGACAGGGAGAGAAAAACTGTTTTTT

j_gene: TRBJ2-6
len: 17
d_gene: TRBD1
abundance: once
v_gene: TRBV19
CDR3aa: CASQEGTGGSGANVLTF
CDR3nt: TGTGCCAGCCAAGAGGGGACAGGGGGCTCTGGGGCCAACGTCCTGACTTTC

j_gene: TRBJ1-1
len: 14
d_gene: .
abundance: .
v_gene: TRBV6-6
CDR3aa: CASSYLAMNTEAFF
CDR3nt: TGTGCCAGCAGTTACTTAGCCATGAACACTGAAGCTTTCTTT

j_gene: TRBJ1-5
len: 12
d_gene: .
abundance: .
v_gene: TRBV19
CDR3aa: CASSPRKAAQHF
CDR3nt: TGTGCCAGTAGTCCCAGGAAGGCTGCCCAGCATTTT

j_gene: TRBJ2-7
len: 14
d_gene: TRBD1
abundance: .
v_gene: TRBV7-9
CDR3aa: CASSLTGVEGEQYF
CDR3nt: TGTGCCAGCAGCCTGACAGGGGTAGAGGGCGAGCAGTACTTC

j_gene: TRBJ1-2
len: 15
d_gene: TRBD1
abundance: few
v_gene: TRBV5-1
CDR3aa: CASSEDRGPGYGYTF
CDR3nt: TGCGCCAGCAGCGAAGACAGGGGGCCAGGCTATGGCTACACCTTC

j_gene: TRBJ1-2
len: 13
d_gene: .
abundance: .
v_gene: TRBV9
CDR3aa: CASSSRQGEGYTF
CDR3nt: TGTGCCAGCAGCTCCCGGCAGGGTGAAGGCTACACCTTC

j_gene: TRBJ2-3
len: 15
d_gene: TRBD2
abundance: once
v_gene: TRBV9
CDR3aa: CASSVGGGSTDTQYF
CDR3nt: TGTGCCAGCAGCGTAGGCGGGGGGAGCACAGATACGCAGTATTTT

j_gene: TRBJ1-2
len: 12
d_gene: .
abundance: once
v_gene: TRBV4-2
CDR3aa: CASSQDGGGYTF
CDR3nt: TGTGCCAGCAGCCAAGATGGGGGGGGCTACACCTTC

j_gene: TRBJ1-5
len: 15
d_gene: TRBD1
abundance: .
v_gene: TRBV30
CDR3aa: CAWSRGQGLNQPQHF
CDR3nt: TGTGCCTGGAGTCGTGGACAGGGCCTCAATCAGCCCCAGCATTTT

j_gene: TRBJ2-2
len: 15
d_gene: TRBD2
abundance: .
v_gene: TRBV5-5
CDR3aa: CASSWGGPSSGELFF
CDR3nt: TGTGCCAGCAGCTGGGGAGGGCCCTCTTCCGGGGAGCTGTTTTTT

j_gene: TRBJ2-2
len: 15
d_gene: .
abundance: .
v_gene: TRBV5-4
CDR3aa: CTSSLGRGDTGELFF
CDR3nt: TGTACCAGCAGCTTGGGCAGGGGGGACACCGGGGAGCTGTTTTTT

j_gene: TRBJ2-5
len: 12
d_gene: .
abundance: .
v_gene: TRBV29-1
CDR3aa: CSVGRGQETQYF
CDR3nt: TGCAGCGTTGGGAGGGGCCAAGAGACCCAGTACTTC

j_gene: TRBJ1-1
len: 13
d_gene: .
abundance: .
v_gene: TRBV10-3
CDR3aa: CAIGWEEYTEAFF
CDR3nt: TGTGCCATCGGATGGGAGGAGTACACTGAAGCTTTCTTT

j_gene: TRBJ1-4
len: 15
d_gene: .
abundance: few
v_gene: TRBV5-4
CDR3aa: CASSSEGREREKLFF
CDR3nt: TGTGCCAGCAGCTCGGAGGGTCGGGAGAGAGAAAAACTGTTTTTT

j_gene: TRBJ2-7
len: 15
d_gene: .
abundance: .
v_gene: TRBV4-1
CDR3aa: CASSQDRSPYSEQYF
CDR3nt: TGCGCCAGCAGCCAAGATAGGAGCCCTTATTCCGAGCAGTACTTC

j_gene: TRBJ2-3
len: 16
d_gene: .
abundance: few
v_gene: TRBV4-2
CDR3aa: CASSQVELMGTDTQYF
CDR3nt: TGTGCCAGCAGCCAAGTAGAATTGATGGGCACAGATACGCAGTATTTT

j_gene: TRBJ2-7
len: 16
d_gene: TRBD2
abundance: .
v_gene: TRBV4-2
CDR3aa: CASSQGLAGGLDEQYF
CDR3nt: TGTGCCAGCAGCCAAGGACTAGCGGGAGGGCTAGACGAGCAGTACTTC

j_gene: TRBJ2-1
len: 16
d_gene: TRBD2
abundance: .
v_gene: TRBV5-1
CDR3aa: CASSLWAGGQYNEQFF
CDR3nt: TGCGCCAGCAGCTTGTGGGCGGGGGGCCAATACAATGAGCAGTTCTTC

j_gene: TRBJ1-1
len: 16
d_gene: TRBD1
abundance: few
v_gene: TRBV27
CDR3aa: CASSSRDRGPDTEAFF
CDR3nt: TGTGCCAGCAGTTCCCGGGACAGGGGGCCGGACACTGAAGCTTTCTTT

j_gene: TRBJ2-5
len: 16
d_gene: .
abundance: .
v_gene: TRBV7-7
CDR3aa: CASSLEISVGSGTQYF
CDR3nt: TGTGCTAGCAGCTTGGAGATTAGCGTAGGTTCGGGGACCCAGTACTTC

j_gene: TRBJ2-7
len: 15
d_gene: .
abundance: .
v_gene: TRBV10-3
CDR3aa: CAISEYIQGGSEQYF
CDR3nt: TGTGCCATCAGTGAGTACATTCAGGGGGGTTCCGAGCAGTACTTC

j_gene: TRBJ2-3
len: 15
d_gene: TRBD2
abundance: .
v_gene: TRBV7-2
CDR3aa: CASSRAISGTWVRHF
CDR3nt: TGTGCCAGCAGCCGAGCAATTAGCGGGACTTGGGTACGGCATTTT

j_gene: TRBJ1-6
len: 14
d_gene: TRBD1
abundance: .
v_gene: TRBV5-1
CDR3aa: CASRMGQGNSPLHF
CDR3nt: TGCGCCAGCAGAATGGGACAGGGGAATTCACCCCTCCACTTT

j_gene: TRBJ1-6
len: 17
d_gene: .
abundance: few
v_gene: TRBV12-5
CDR3aa: CASGPDGSHRGNSPLHF
CDR3nt: TGTGCTAGTGGCCCCGACGGAAGCCACCGGGGTAATTCACCCCTCCACTTT

j_gene: TRBJ2-3
len: 13
d_gene: TRBD1
abundance: .
v_gene: TRBV27
CDR3aa: CASSPSQGAPQYF
CDR3nt: TGTGCCAGCAGTCCCTCCCAGGGGGCGCCGCAGTATTTT

j_gene: TRBJ2-1
len: 13
d_gene: .
abundance: .
v_gene: TRBV7-2
CDR3aa: CAGGLAGTDEQFF
CDR3nt: TGTGCCGGGGGCTTGGCGGGGACAGATGAGCAGTTCTTC

j_gene: TRBJ2-1
len: 13
d_gene: .
abundance: .
v_gene: TRBV5-6
CDR3aa: CASSGGAYNEQFF
CDR3nt: TGTGCCAGCAGTGGAGGGGCATACAATGAGCAGTTCTTC

j_gene: TRBJ2-2
len: 16
d_gene: .
abundance: .
v_gene: TRBV6-5
CDR3aa: CASSLRGLTNTGELFF
CDR3nt: TGTGCCAGCAGTTTGCGGGGTCTCACGAACACCGGGGAGCTGTTTTTT

j_gene: TRBJ1-2
len: 15
d_gene: .
abundance: .
v_gene: TRBV18
CDR3aa: CASSLGTGKNYGYTF
CDR3nt: TGTGCCAGCTCCCTCGGAACAGGGAAGAACTATGGCTACACCTTC

j_gene: TRBJ2-1
len: 16
d_gene: TRBD2
abundance: .
v_gene: TRBV10-3
CDR3aa: CAISESMAGGDNEQFF
CDR3nt: TGTGCCATCAGTGAGTCGATGGCGGGGGGGGACAATGAGCAGTTCTTC

j_gene: TRBJ1-1
len: 15
d_gene: .
abundance: .
v_gene: TRBV2
CDR3aa: CASKVAEVMNTEAFF
CDR3nt: TGTGCCAGCAAGGTTGCAGAGGTCATGAACACTGAAGCTTTCTTT

j_gene: TRBJ1-4
len: 12
d_gene: .
abundance: .
v_gene: TRBV4-2
CDR3aa: CASSQEGRVWFF
CDR3nt: TGTGCCAGCAGCCAAGAGGGCAGGGTCTGGTTTTTT